These 18 T cell receptor beta chains came from one sample sequenced in a study of Ad26.COV2.S vaccination and SARS-CoV-2 variants. Clones were sequenced by immunoSEQ multiplex PCR, and TCRdb holds only the in-frame ones, with some missing. In the table there are 300,000 to 400,000 clones, around 90% of which are singletons. Documented treatment: over 15 received Ad26.COV2.S at low or high dose, single or two shots; about 5 received placebo; per-sample allocation not given. Day 63 after the first injection of vaccine or placebo was the sampling time. Sequenced here: peripheral blood, sampled in a trial of Ad26.COV2.S vaccine versus placebo. All receptors come from a person between 18 and 65 years old who received the Ad26.COV2.S COVID-19 vaccine or a placebo.

This sequence joins TRBV11-3 and TRBJ2-1; D possibly uses TRBD1 or TRBD2 (5 bases each). Trimming shortened V by 5 bases and J by 8 bases, and 19 bases separated the two germline ends. This CDR3 has 15 amino acids. CDR1 SGHNT and CDR2 YENEEA come from the germline V gene. The CDR3 DNA reads TGTGCCAGCAGCCCAGCCTCCCCAGGGAGTGATGAGCAGTTCTTC. Translating gives CASSPASPGSDEQFF.

J is TRBJ2-1 and V is TRBV2, with D tentatively TRBD1 (6 bases). Germline loops: CDR1 SNHLY, CDR2 FYNNEI. This CDR3 has 16 residues. The V gene lost 0 bases and the J gene lost 6 bases, with 15 bases spanning the gap. This chain's CDR3 is CASSEALQGYSNEQFF. In nucleotides, the CDR3 is TGTGCCAGCAGTGAAGCGCTTCAGGGGTATTCCAATGAGCAGTTCTTC.

This clone is medium-sized within its sample. V and J are TRBV11-3 and TRBJ2-3; 9 nucleotides line up with TRBD2. The germline V gene has CDR1 SGHNT and CDR2 YENEEA. With 1 base clipped from V and 2 bases from J, the junction kept 1 base outside the gene matches. The CDR3 has 15 residues. The CDR3 here is CASSLGGGATDTQYF. CDR3 bases: TGTGCCAGCAGCTTAGGCGGGGGGGCCACAGATACGCAGTATTTT.

This chain joins TRBV19 and TRBJ2-3, with 10 bases aligning to TRBD1. Per the germline V gene, CDR1 is LNHDA and CDR2 is SQIVND (reference sequence). The CDR3 has 18 amino acids. The junction had 11 bases not matched to a gene; V was cut back by 5 bases and J by 0 bases. The CDR3 sequence is CASSSPGGTGVSTDTQYF. CDR3 coding DNA: TGTGCCAGTAGTTCCCCGGGTGGGACAGGGGTTAGCACAGATACGCAGTATTTT.

The chain is built from TRBV24-1 and TRBJ1-2; D is unresolved. V lost 4 bases and J lost 8, with 16 bases in between. The CDR3 totals 14 residues. Germline V gene sequence: CDR1 KGHDR, CDR2 SFDVKD. CDR3 in DNA: TGTGCCACCAGTGACCCGACCCGACAATCCGGCTACACCTTC. It yields the protein CATSDPTRQSGYTF.

The rearrangement links TRBV6-2 or TRBV6-3 to TRBJ2-1, with D tentatively TRBD2 (5 bases). CDR3 length: 15 amino acids. CDR1 MNHEY and CDR2 SVGEGT come from the germline V gene. The ends were cut back, 2 bases at V and 8 bases at J, with 16 bases in the middle. The CDR3 region has the DNA TGTGCCAGCAGTTACGCGAGAGAGCGGTTCGATGAGCAGTTCTTC. Amino acid sequence: CASSYARERFDEQFF.

Note on this clone: The same CDR3 is also encoded by other DNA sequences in this sample. The V and J genes are TRBV3-1 (or the pseudogene TRBV3-2) and TRBJ2-2; a possible D gene is TRBD2 (6 bases). Germline V gene lookup returns CDR1 LGHDT and CDR2 YNNKEL (reference sequence). The CDR3 length is 14 residues. The V end was cut by 0 bases, the J end by 6 bases, with 8 bases between. The CDR3 sequence is CASSQEEGAGELFF. The DNA for the CDR3 is TGTGCCAGCAGCCAAGAGGAGGGCGCCGGGGAGCTGTTTTTT.

J is TRBJ1-3 and V is TRBV6-6; D is unclear. V lost 5 bases to trimming and J lost 10 bases, with 9 bases between them. Germline CDR1 MNHNY, CDR2 SVGAGI (reference sequence). The CDR3 covers 11 residues. This CDR3 reads CASSTRLTIYF. Written as DNA, the CDR3 is TGTGCCAGCAGTACCCGCTTGACCATATATTTT.

The V and J genes are TRBV14 and TRBJ1-4; D is uncertain. V lost 2 bases to trimming and J lost 5 bases, with 6 bases between them. Germline V gene lookup returns CDR1 SGHDN and CDR2 FVKESK. The CDR3 extends over 13 amino acids. CDR3 in amino acids: CASSQTVNEKLFF. In DNA, the CDR3 is TGTGCCAGCAGCCAAACGGTGAATGAAAAACTGTTTTTT.

The J gene is TRBJ1-3, the V gene TRBV3-1 (or the pseudogene TRBV3-2); possible D gene TRBD1, 6 bases. Germline CDR1 is LGHDT and CDR2 is YNNKEL (reference sequence). V was cut by 8 bases and J by 0 bases, with 11 bases left in between. The length of the CDR3 is 14 residues. CDR3 residues: CASSWTDSGNTIYF. The CDR3 nucleotides are TGTGCCAGCTCCTGGACAGACTCTGGAAACACCATATATTTT.

V usage is TRBV12-3 or TRBV12-4 and J usage is TRBJ2-3; TRBD2 is a possible D gene (6 bases). V lost 6 bases, J lost 7 bases, and 11 bases lay in between. This CDR3 has 12 amino acids. CDR3 DNA: TGTGCCAGCAGCAAACTAGCATATACGCAGTATTTT. It codes for CASSKLAYTQYF.

The chain uses TRBV4-3 and TRBJ2-1; 10 bases line up with TRBD2. This CDR3 spans 17 amino acids. Unmatched junction bases numbered 9, after V lost 1 base and J lost 6 bases. Germline values: CDR1 LGHNA, CDR2 YSLEER. The CDR3 protein is CASSQVRTSGMSNEQFF. The DNA for the CDR3 is TGCGCCAGCAGCCAAGTCCGGACTAGCGGCATGAGCAATGAGCAGTTCTTC.

This clone was recorded only once. The rearrangement links TRBV18 to TRBJ1-2; D gene unclear. Trimming removed 3 bases from V and 0 bases from J, with 14 bases in between. This CDR3 contains 16 residues. The germline V gene has CDR1 KGHSH and CDR2 LQKENI. The CDR3 reads CASSPLRAGPNYGYTF. The CDR3 coding sequence is TGTGCCAGCTCACCCCTAAGGGCGGGCCCTAACTATGGCTACACCTTC.

J is TRBJ2-3 and V is TRBV24-1, with D unresolved. Germline values: CDR1 KGHDR, CDR2 SFDVKD. V lost 3 bases to trimming and J lost 3 bases, with 6 bases between them. This CDR3 comprises 13 residues. The CDR3 spells CATSDPETDTQYF. The CDR3 nucleotides read TGTGCCACCAGTGATCCCGAGACAGATACGCAGTATTTT.

The chain uses TRBV10-3 and TRBJ1-1; no clear D. Trimming shortened V by 0 bases and J by 1 base, and 6 bases separated the two germline ends. The CDR3 consists of 14 residues. The germline gives CDR1 ENHRY, CDR2 SYGVKD. DNA of the CDR3: TGTGCCATCAGTGAGTCTGGAGAGAACACTGAAGCTTTCTTT. Encoded protein: CAISESGENTEAFF.

This clone showed up just a few times. V gene TRBV7-3 combines with J gene TRBJ2-2, with 9 bases that match TRBD2. Germline V lookup: CDR1 SGHTA, CDR2 FQGTGA. This CDR3 region has 16 residues. V lost 2 bases, J lost 7 bases, and 8 bases stayed unmatched. Written as DNA, the CDR3 is TGTGCCAGCAGCTTAGAGGCGGGAGGGCCGATCGGGGAGCTGTTTTTT. It yields the protein CASSLEAGGPIGELFF.

J is TRBJ2-7 and V is TRBV7-9; the D is unclear. Germline loops: CDR1 SEHNR, CDR2 FQNEAQ (reference sequence). The CDR3 spans 14 residues. The V and J ends lost 5 bases and 6 bases respectively, with 17 bases between them. The CDR3 DNA sequence: TGTGCCAGCAGCGAATCGGCTAGGACCGGCGAGCAGTACTTC. This sequence encodes CASSESARTGEQYF. The full variable domain, its missing parts supplied by reference TRBV7-9 and TRBJ2-7, is DTGVSQNPRHKITKRGQNVTFRCDPISEHNRLYWYRQTLGQGPEFLTYFQNEAQLEKSRLLSDRFSAERPKGSFSTLEIQRTEQGDSAMYLCASSESARTGEQYFGPGTRLTVT.

The J gene is TRBJ1-5, the V gene TRBV19; D is undetermined. The germline CDR1 and CDR2 sequences are LNHDA and SQIVND (reference sequence). The CDR3 totals 15 residues. Trimming took off 1 base at V and 9 bases at J, with 16 bases between the two ends. Here the CDR3 reads CASSIGPEGTRPQHF. CDR3 in DNA: TGTGCCAGTAGTATAGGTCCGGAAGGTACTCGGCCCCAGCATTTT.